Listed below are T cell receptor beta chains from one sample, sequenced in a study of graft-versus-host responses after intestinal transplantation. For these receptors, no antigen is known. TCRdb's table, derived via immunoSEQ multiplex PCR, lists solely in-frame clones and lacks some. The data show approximately 90,000 clones, around 84% seen once. This sample comprised unstimulated CD4+ T cells sorted from spleen or lymph node cells, obtained before intestinal transplant. Source of these receptors: a human donor who received an intestinal transplant. Both conserved end residues are part of each CDR3. D genes are given only for firm matches. A clone size is listed for some rows: how often the clone was seen (once, few, many), or a class if it is expanded.

>-|TRBV29-1|-|TRBJ1-2
CSVVLAPSGGYTF
TGCAGCGTTGTTTTGGCCCCCAGCGGAGGCTACACCTTC
>-|TRBV27|-|TRBJ2-5
CASSPRAAGETQYF
TGTGCCAGCAGTCCCCGGGCTGCGGGCGAGACCCAGTACTTC
>-|TRBV28|-|TRBJ1-2
CASRAASSYGYTF
TGTGCCAGCAGGGCCGCCTCGTCTTATGGCTACACCTTC
>-|TRBV29-1|-|TRBJ2-7
CSVVPLQGTFYEQYF
TGCAGCGTTGTACCCCTACAGGGGACTTTTTACGAGCAGTACTTC
>-|TRBV28|few|TRBJ2-2
CASSSGTSPMRLFF
TGTGCCAGCAGTTCGGGGACATCCCCTATGCGGCTGTTTTTT
>-|TRBV9|-|TRBJ2-6
CASSVGGRAGANVLTF
TGTGCCAGCAGCGTAGGGGGCAGGGCTGGGGCCAACGTCCTGACTTTC
>TRBD2|TRBV10-2|-|TRBJ2-7
CASKDITSGRNEQYF
TGCGCCAGCAAGGATATTACTAGCGGGAGGAACGAGCAGTACTTC
>-|TRBV14|-|TRBJ2-5
CASSVGLETQYF
TGTGCCAGCAGTGTGGGCCTGGAGACCCAGTACTTC
>-|TRBV2|-|TRBJ1-6
CASRLTQRDYNSPLHF
TGTGCCAGCAGGTTAACCCAGAGGGACTATAATTCACCCCTCCACTTT
>-|TRBV27|-|TRBJ2-7
CASGRYEQYF
TGTGCCAGCGGGCGCTACGAGCAGTACTTC
>TRBD2|TRBV4-2|-|TRBJ2-7
CASSPRGLAGELDEQYF
TGTGCCAGCAGCCCGAGGGGACTAGCGGGAGAGTTGGACGAGCAGTACTTC
>-|TRBV2|-|TRBJ2-5
CASRGAQETQYF
TGTGCCAGCAGAGGGGCCCAAGAGACCCAGTACTTC
>TRBD1|TRBV11-1|-|TRBJ1-5
CASSLEDRGLNQPQHF
TGTGCCAGCAGCTTAGAAGACAGGGGGTTAAATCAGCCCCAGCATTTT
>-|TRBV6-1|-|TRBJ1-5
CAIAGANQPQHF
TGTGCCATCGCAGGGGCCAATCAGCCCCAGCATTTT
>-|TRBV28|few|TRBJ1-1
CASSLQSSEAFF
TGTGCCAGCAGTTTGCAGTCTAGTGAAGCTTTCTTT
>TRBD2|TRBV10-1|-|TRBJ2-3
CASSGTSGSTDTQYF
TGCGCCAGCAGTGGGACTAGCGGGAGCACAGATACGCAGTATTTT
>-|TRBV2|-|TRBJ1-4
CASSYIQGRGEKLFF
TGTGCCAGCAGCTATATACAGGGACGAGGTGAAAAACTGTTTTTT
>-|TRBV10-3|-|TRBJ2-5
CAISESSGTQYF
TGTGCCATCAGTGAGTCGTCGGGGACCCAGTACTTC
>TRBD1|TRBV11-2|-|TRBJ2-3
CASSTRQGVGDTQYF
TGTGCCAGCAGCACCCGACAGGGGGTCGGAGATACGCAGTATTTT
>TRBD1|TRBV4-1|medium-sized|TRBJ2-3
CASSPRFGQGALDTQYF
TGCGCCAGCAGCCCCCGTTTTGGACAGGGGGCTTTAGATACGCAGTATTTT
>-|TRBV6-4|-|TRBJ2-2
CASSDRFTGELFF
TGTGCCAGCAGTGACCGGTTTACCGGGGAGCTGTTTTTT
>-|TRBV5-1|-|TRBJ2-5
CASSLRAASQETQYF
TGCGCCAGCAGCTTGCGAGCGGCAAGCCAAGAGACCCAGTACTTC
>TRBD2|TRBV6-6|-|TRBJ2-1
CASSYAGGLVFF
TGTGCCAGCAGTTACGCGGGGGGGTTAGTGTTCTTC
>-|TRBV29-1|-|TRBJ1-1
CSGTDTEAFF
TGCAGCGGAACGGACACCGAAGCTTTCTTT
>TRBD1|TRBV7-6|-|TRBJ2-1
CASSLGTGGEGQFF
TGTGCCAGCAGCTTAGGGACAGGGGGTGAAGGGCAGTTCTTC
>-|TRBV9|few|TRBJ2-1
CASSRGGSSYNEQFF
TGTGCCAGCAGCCGGGGTGGAAGCTCCTACAATGAGCAGTTCTTC
>TRBD2|TRBV9|-|TRBJ2-1
CASSVLGLADNEQFF
TGTGCCAGCAGCGTCCTGGGACTAGCGGACAATGAGCAGTTCTTC
>TRBD1|TRBV7-6|-|TRBJ2-1
CASSRIPGTGELFF
TGTGCCAGCAGCCGAATTCCCGGGACAGGGGAGCTGTTCTTC
>TRBD1|TRBV5-1|-|TRBJ2-6
CASRYQGAGANVLTF
TGCGCCAGCAGATACCAGGGGGCTGGGGCCAACGTCCTGACTTTC
>-|TRBV5-1|-|TRBJ1-5
CASSLEGGGNQPQHF
TGCGCCAGCAGCTTGGAGGGAGGTGGCAATCAGCCCCAGCATTTT
>TRBD2|TRBV5-1|once|TRBJ2-1
CASSGFLAGEQFF
TGCGCCAGCAGCGGATTCCTAGCGGGAGAGCAGTTCTTC
>TRBD1|TRBV18|-|TRBJ1-2
CASSPFDRGPNGYTF
TGTGCCAGCTCACCCTTCGACAGGGGGCCAAATGGCTACACCTTC
>-|TRBV7-2|once|TRBJ1-2
CASSLMSPRRNYGYTF
TGTGCCAGCAGCTTAATGAGCCCTCGGCGGAACTATGGCTACACCTTC
>TRBD1|TRBV6-1|-|TRBJ2-5
CASSVNPGQEETQYF
TGTGCCAGCAGTGTTAATCCGGGACAGGAAGAGACCCAGTACTTC
>-|TRBV2|-|TRBJ2-3
CASTGDTDTQYF
TGTGCCAGCACCGGAGACACAGATACGCAGTATTTT